This passage covers 4 T cell receptor beta chains from one sample sequenced in a study of T cell responses to AZD1222 COVID-19 vaccine. Libraries were prepared by immunoSEQ multiplex PCR; TCRdb keeps only in-frame clonotypes and omits some of them. Of 60,000 to 90,000 clones listed, around 87% are singletons. Sequenced here: peripheral blood, sampled 28 days after the second AZD1222 dose. The receptors come from an adult who received the AZD1222 COVID-19 vaccine.

The gene calls are TRBV7-9 and TRBJ2-5; TRBD2 is a possible D gene (5 bases). The CDR3 sequence is 15 residues long. The V gene lost 1 base and the J gene lost 4 bases, with 13 bases spanning the gap. CDR1 is SEHNR and CDR2 is FQNEAQ in the germline V gene (reference sequence). The CDR3, as DNA: TGTGCCAGCAGCTTAGAGGGTACTAGTTCAGAGACCCAGTACTTC. It encodes CASSLEGTSSETQYF.

V gene TRBV5-5 combines with J gene TRBJ1-6; D might be TRBD1 (5 bases). The CDR3 spans 13 residues. Deletions cut 1 base from V and 8 bases from J, with 7 bases between. Germline loops: CDR1 SGHKS, CDR2 YYEKEE (reference sequence). The CDR3 here is CASSLTGDSPLHF. In nucleotides, the CDR3 is TGTGCCAGCAGCTTGACGGGGGATTCACCCCTCCACTTT.

The chain is built from TRBV7-9 and TRBJ1-3; no reliable D call. V was trimmed by 0 bases and J by 4 bases, leaving 4 bases between them. This CDR3 is built from 13 residues. Germline-derived CDR1 and CDR2 are SEHNR and FQNEAQ (reference sequence). CDR3 in DNA: TGTGCCAGCAGCTTAGCGGCGGGAAACACCATATATTTT. This gives the protein CASSLAAGNTIYF.

The gene calls are TRBV3-1 (or the pseudogene TRBV3-2) and TRBJ2-7; D not certain. V dropped 2 bases and J dropped 4 bases, with 6 bases sitting between them. Germline V gene lookup returns CDR1 LGHDT and CDR2 YNNKEL (reference sequence). This CDR3 contains 12 residues. The CDR3 protein is CASSQTQYEQYF. In DNA, the CDR3 is TGTGCCAGCAGCCAAACCCAATACGAGCAGTACTTC.